This TCR beta chain derives from a study of T cell clones after liver transplantation. Study information: A pre-transplant mixed lymphocyte reaction with TCRbeta sequencing defined graft-donor-reactive clones followed in post-transplant blood.

Here immunoSEQ multiplex PCR was the method, and the copy in TCRdb shows in-frame clones only, minus some. The sample has approximately 75,000 clones, 75% to 90% seen once; the top ten hold approximately 0.73%. This clone was recorded only once. Sequencing was performed on CD4+ T cells from blood, taken 12 months after liver transplant. The source is a human patient who received a liver transplant. Part of the T cells may come from the graft donor.

The CDR3 DNA follows: TGTGCCAGCAGTGGCGGGACTGAAGCTTTCTTT. It is translated as CASSGGTEAFF. The chain joins TRBV2 to TRBJ1-1, with unresolved D. This CDR3 spans 11 amino acids. Per the germline V gene, CDR1 is SNHLY and CDR2 is FYNNEI. V was pared by 4 bases and J by 5 bases, with 5 bases between. Filled out from reference TRBV2 and TRBJ1-1, the complete variable domain reads EPEVTQTPSHQVTQMGQEVILRCVPISNHLYFYWYRQILGQKVEFLVSFYNNEISEKSEIFDDQFSVERPDGSNFTLKIRSTKLEDSAMYFCASSGGTEAFFGQGTRLTVV.